The next 20 T cell receptor beta chains were all read from a single sample in a study of OX40 agonist ivuxolimab in advanced cancers. Profiled with immunoSEQ multiplex PCR; TCRdb holds only in-frame clones, not every one. The sample has roughly 67,000 clones, around 87% seen once. Sequences were derived from CD4+ or CD8+ T cells sorted from blood, sampled in a trial of the OX40 agonist ivuxolimab. The receptor set was obtained from an adult with an advanced solid tumor such as melanoma, head and neck, liver or kidney cancer.

DNA for the CDR3: TGTGCCAGCAGTTTAGTAAAGGGACGTAACGCTGAAAAACTGTTTTTT. As protein: CASSLVKGRNAEKLFF. The chain employs TRBV27 and TRBJ1-4, with D perhaps TRBD1 (5 bases). Germline CDR1 MNHEY, CDR2 SMNVEV (reference sequence). Trimming shortened V by 2 bases and J by 7 bases, and 17 bases separated the two germline ends. This CDR3 comprises 16 residues. The entire variable domain, with the rest obtained from reference TRBV27 and TRBJ1-4, is as follows: EAQVTQNPRYLITVTGKKLTVTCSQNMNHEYMSWYRQDPGLGLRQIYYSMNVEVTDKGDVPEGYKVSRKEKRNFPLILESPSPNQTSLYFCASSLVKGRNAEKLFFGSGTQLSVL.

The gene calls are TRBV7-2 and TRBJ1-2; a possible D gene is TRBD1 (5 bases). Trimming left V 8 bases short and J 0 bases short, with 16 bases between. Germline CDR1 reads SGHTA; CDR2 reads FQGNSA. This CDR3 has 15 residues. The CDR3 protein is CASGSLAGPNYGYTF. CDR3 DNA: TGTGCCAGCGGTTCTTTAGCAGGGCCTAACTATGGCTACACCTTC.

CDR3 protein: CASSQDRDNTEAFF. As DNA, the CDR3 is TGTGCCAGTAGCCAGGACAGGGACAACACTGAAGCTTTCTTT. The chain carries TRBV19 and TRBJ1-1; 8 nucleotides align to TRBD1. This CDR3 spans 14 amino acids. Germline lookup yields CDR1 LNHDA and CDR2 SQIVND (reference sequence). Trimming removed 6 bases from V and 2 bases from J; junction bases left unmatched: 5.

The rearrangement uses TRBV2 and TRBJ2-1; TRBD2 matches 7 bases. CDR3 length: 12 amino acids. V was clipped by 8 bases and J by 7 bases; unmatched bases: 5. Germline lookup yields CDR1 SNHLY and CDR2 FYNNEI. CDR3 region: CASGWRENEQFF. CDR3 in DNA: TGTGCCAGCGGCTGGCGGGAGAATGAGCAGTTCTTC.

V is TRBV5-6 and J is TRBJ2-3, with 9 nucleotides matching TRBD1. The V segment lost 3 bases and the J segment 0 bases; nucleotides outside the gene matches: 8. The CDR3 covers 17 residues. Germline V gives CDR1 SGHDT, CDR2 YYEEEE. This chain's CDR3 is CASSSTGTGRSTDTQYF. In nucleotides, the CDR3 is TGTGCCAGCAGCTCAACCGGGACAGGGAGGAGCACAGATACGCAGTATTTT.

The rearrangement uses TRBV7-9 and TRBJ2-5, with unresolved D. V lost 4 bases and J 4 bases, leaving 7 bases between the germline ends. This CDR3 is 12 amino acids long. Germline assignment: CDR1 SEHNR and CDR2 FQNEAQ (reference sequence). The CDR3 DNA reads TGTGCCAGCAGCTACTTTCTAGAGACCCAGTACTTC. Residues: CASSYFLETQYF.

This chain joins TRBV13 and TRBJ2-7; TRBD1 aligns across 7 bases. Germline CDR1 PRHDT, CDR2 FYEKMQ (reference sequence). This CDR3 is built from 14 residues. V was pared by 2 bases and J by 3 bases, with 4 bases of the junction left unmatched. The CDR3 DNA sequence: TGTGCCAGCAGCTTACCGGGACAGAACTACGAGCAGTACTTC. It is translated as CASSLPGQNYEQYF.

This clone showed up just once. The chain has TRBV6-6 and TRBJ1-2; 7 positions match TRBD1. V trimming: 4 bases; J trimming: 4 bases; junction bases outside the gene matches: 9. Germline V lookup: CDR1 MNHNY, CDR2 SVGAGI (reference sequence). The CDR3 is 15 residues long. In DNA, the CDR3 is TGTGCCAGCAGTTCCTTGGACAGGAGCTTCTATGGCTACACCTTC. It specifies CASSSLDRSFYGYTF.

This chain joins TRBV25-1 and TRBJ2-2; D is tentatively TRBD1 or TRBD2 (5 bases each). V dropped 4 bases and J dropped 0 bases, with 12 bases sitting between them. From germline, CDR1 is MGHDK and CDR2 SYGVNS. The CDR3 has 16 amino acids. CDR3 protein: CASSASGTANTGELFF. The CDR3 DNA is TGTGCCAGCAGTGCCTCCGGGACCGCGAACACCGGGGAGCTGTTTTTT.

This clone occurred once. CDR3 coding DNA: TGTGCCAGCTCACCACCGAACAGGGTTAACTATGGCTACACCTTC. Its protein product is CASSPPNRVNYGYTF. V is TRBV18 and J is TRBJ1-2, with D possibly matching TRBD1 (6 bases). V lost 0 bases and J lost 1, with 9 bases in between. Germline assignment: CDR1 KGHSH and CDR2 LQKENI. The CDR3 is 15 residues long.

The CDR3 coding sequence is TGTGCCAGCAGCCAAGATTCCCCCGGCTGGGGCTCTGGAAACACCATATATTTT. It is translated as CASSQDSPGWGSGNTIYF. This chain links TRBV4-2 with TRBJ1-3, with D uncertain. The V end was cut by 0 bases, the J end by 0 bases, with 15 bases between. The CDR3 extends over 18 amino acids. Per the germline V gene, CDR1 is LGHNA and CDR2 is YNFKEQ.

The chain couples TRBV6-5 to TRBJ1-3; D unclear. The CDR3 contains 11 residues. Germline CDR1 and CDR2: MNHEY and SVGAGI. Trimming shortened V by 6 bases and J by 12 bases, and 12 bases separated the two germline ends. CDR3 in amino acids: CASSDVDHIYF. DNA for the CDR3: TGTGCCAGCAGCGATGTAGATCACATATATTTT.

The V and J genes are TRBV5-5 and TRBJ1-3; tentatively, D is TRBD1 (6 bases). This CDR3 region has 14 residues. Trimming shortened V by 3 bases and J by 3 bases, and 10 bases separated the two germline ends. Germline-derived CDR1 and CDR2 are SGHKS and YYEKEE (reference sequence). The CDR3 sequence is CASSSGQLGNTIYF. CDR3 nucleotide sequence: TGTGCCAGCAGCTCCGGACAGCTTGGAAACACCATATATTTT.

The gene calls are TRBV19 and TRBJ1-5; 7 nucleotides line up with TRBD1. Germline loops: CDR1 LNHDA, CDR2 SQIVND (reference sequence). The CDR3 sequence is 17 residues long. Trimming at V came to 1 base and at J to 3 bases, leaving 9 bases not matched to a gene. DNA of the CDR3: TGTGCCAGTAGTATAGGTCGGGCAGGGGGTTCCAATCAGCCCCAGCATTTT. It encodes CASSIGRAGGSNQPQHF.

This sequence joins TRBV19 and TRBJ1-1; D is unresolved. The CDR3 covers 11 residues. The germline V gene encodes CDR1 LNHDA and CDR2 SQIVND (reference sequence). V dropped 7 bases and J dropped 4 bases, with 7 bases sitting between them. The CDR3 DNA is TGTGCCAGTACGAAGGCCACTGAAGCTTTCTTT. This sequence encodes CASTKATEAFF.

This chain uses TRBV27 with TRBJ2-3; a possible D gene is TRBD2 (6 bases). V gave up 7 bases and J gave up 0 bases, with 11 bases separating them. From germline, CDR1 is MNHEY and CDR2 SMNVEV (reference sequence). This CDR3 comprises 14 residues. CDR3 amino acids: CASTRLGSTDTQYF. The CDR3 DNA sequence: TGTGCCAGCACAAGACTAGGCAGCACAGATACGCAGTATTTT.

The chain combines TRBV19 with TRBJ1-1; TRBD1 matches at 7 bases. V gave up 5 bases and J gave up 1 base; unmatched junction bases: 7. Per the germline V gene, CDR1 is LNHDA and CDR2 is SQIVND (reference sequence). This CDR3 comprises 15 residues. CDR3 sequence: CASSPRQGRNTEAFF. The CDR3 DNA reads as TGTGCCAGTAGTCCCAGACAGGGCAGGAACACTGAAGCTTTCTTT.

The chain links TRBV25-1 to TRBJ1-5; 8 positions agree with TRBD1. With V trimmed by 9 bases and J by 1 base, 2 bases remained unmatched. The CDR3 covers 13 residues. Germline CDR1 reads MGHDK; CDR2 reads SYGVNS. The CDR3 loop reads CASTGGSNQPQHF. Written as DNA, the CDR3 is TGTGCCAGTACAGGGGGGAGCAATCAGCCCCAGCATTTT.

The V gene is TRBV18, the J gene TRBJ1-3; D is unclear. Trimming cost V 2 bases and J 0 bases, with 11 bases left between them. CDR1 is KGHSH and CDR2 is LQKENI in the germline V gene. The CDR3 spans 16 residues. The CDR3 nucleotides are TGTGCCAGCTCACCATTAGACACTGGCTCTGGAAACACCATATATTTT. Amino acids: CASSPLDTGSGNTIYF.

V usage is TRBV5-1 and J usage is TRBJ2-1; 7 positions agree with TRBD2. The CDR3 has 21 residues. Trimming at V came to 5 bases and at J to 0 bases, leaving 23 bases not matched to a gene. Germline V gene sequence: CDR1 SGHRS, CDR2 YFSETQ. CDR3 residues: CASSPKLGGGRATSSYNEQFF. The CDR3 DNA follows: TGCGCCAGCAGTCCAAAGTTGGGCGGGGGAAGAGCTACAAGCTCCTACAATGAGCAGTTCTTC.